This T cell receptor beta chain was identified during a study of T cell responses to AZD1222 COVID-19 vaccine. Study at large: Pooling was applied to second doses at about 4 or about 12 weeks.

Looked up from germline, CDR1 is SGDLS and CDR2 is YYNGEE. V was cut by 4 bases and J by 3 bases, with 11 bases left in between. The CDR3 loop spans 14 amino acids. Produced via immunoSEQ multiplex PCR; TCRdb's table is partial and in-frame only. In the table there are about 100,000 clones, around 83% of which are singletons. Study outcomes and limitations: The donor cohort was predominantly white British with a female majority, and clonal diversity may have been underestimated.

A word on this clone: Its antigen is still unknown.

This receptor was identified in an adult in good health. The chain uses TRBV9 and TRBJ2-1; D call uncertain. This sample comprised peripheral blood, obtained on day 0 of AZD1222 vaccination. In DNA form, the CDR3 reads TGTGCCAGCAGCCCGCGCTCTAGCTACAATGAGCAGTTCTTC. This codes for CASSPRSSYNEQFF.